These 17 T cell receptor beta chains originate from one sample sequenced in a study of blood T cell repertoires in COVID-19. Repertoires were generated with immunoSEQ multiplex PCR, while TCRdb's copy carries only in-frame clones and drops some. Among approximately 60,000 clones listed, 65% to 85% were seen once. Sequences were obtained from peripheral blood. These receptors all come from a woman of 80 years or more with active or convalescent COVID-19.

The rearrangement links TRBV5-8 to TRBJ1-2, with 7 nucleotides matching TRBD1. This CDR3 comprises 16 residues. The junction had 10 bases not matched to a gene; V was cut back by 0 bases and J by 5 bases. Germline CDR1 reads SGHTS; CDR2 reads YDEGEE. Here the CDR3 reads CASSLGQGRDWYGYTF. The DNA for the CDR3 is TGTGCCAGCAGCTTGGGACAGGGAAGGGACTGGTATGGCTACACCTTC. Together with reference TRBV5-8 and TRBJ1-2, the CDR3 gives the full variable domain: EAGVTQSPTHLIKTRGQQATLRCSPISGHTSVYWYQQALGLGLQFLLWYDEGEERNRGNFPPRFSGRQFPNYSSELNVNALELEDSALYLCASSLGQGRDWYGYTFGSGTRLTVV.

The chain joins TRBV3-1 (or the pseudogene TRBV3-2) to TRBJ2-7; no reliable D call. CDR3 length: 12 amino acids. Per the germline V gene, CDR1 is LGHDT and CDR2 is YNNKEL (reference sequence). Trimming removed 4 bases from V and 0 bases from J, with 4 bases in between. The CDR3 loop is CASSPSSYEQYF. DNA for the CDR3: TGTGCCAGCAGCCCCAGCTCCTACGAGCAGTACTTC.

The CDR3 loop is CASSQLRTGSYGYTF. The CDR3 nucleotides are TGCGCCAGCAGCCAACTAAGGACAGGTAGTTATGGCTACACCTTC. The rearrangement uses TRBV4-1 and TRBJ1-2, with 7 bases aligning to TRBD1. The V gene's germline CDR1 is MGHRA and CDR2 YSYEKL. With V trimmed by 2 bases and J by 5 bases, 8 bases remained unmatched. The CDR3 sequence is 15 residues long.

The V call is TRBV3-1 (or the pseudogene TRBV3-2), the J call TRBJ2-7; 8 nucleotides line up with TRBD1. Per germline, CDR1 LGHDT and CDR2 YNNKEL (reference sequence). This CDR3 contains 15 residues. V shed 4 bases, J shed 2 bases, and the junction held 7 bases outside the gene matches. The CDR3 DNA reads TGTGCCAGCAGCCCCTTTACAGGGGGGACCTACGAGCAGTACTTC. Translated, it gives CASSPFTGGTYEQYF.

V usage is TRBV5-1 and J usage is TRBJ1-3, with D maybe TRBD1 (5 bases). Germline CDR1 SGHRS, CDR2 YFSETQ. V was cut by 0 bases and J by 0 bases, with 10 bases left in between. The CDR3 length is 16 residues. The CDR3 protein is CASSLAGGVSGNTIYF. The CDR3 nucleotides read TGCGCCAGCAGCTTGGCCGGGGGTGTCTCTGGAAACACCATATATTTT.

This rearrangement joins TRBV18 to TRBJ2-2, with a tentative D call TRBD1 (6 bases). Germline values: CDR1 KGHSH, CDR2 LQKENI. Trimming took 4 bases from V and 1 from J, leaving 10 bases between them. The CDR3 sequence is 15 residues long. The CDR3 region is CASSLQQGNTGELFF. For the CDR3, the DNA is TGTGCCAGCTCACTCCAACAGGGGAACACCGGGGAGCTGTTTTTT.

This CDR3 reads CASIAVGTGDQPQHF. CDR3 nucleotide sequence: TGTGCCAGCATCGCCGTGGGAACAGGGGATCAGCCCCAGCATTTT. The J gene is TRBJ1-5, the V gene TRBV2; 7 nucleotides align to TRBD1. Unmatched junction bases numbered 11, after V lost 7 bases and J lost 5 bases. Germline lookup yields CDR1 SNHLY and CDR2 FYNNEI. The CDR3 runs 15 residues.

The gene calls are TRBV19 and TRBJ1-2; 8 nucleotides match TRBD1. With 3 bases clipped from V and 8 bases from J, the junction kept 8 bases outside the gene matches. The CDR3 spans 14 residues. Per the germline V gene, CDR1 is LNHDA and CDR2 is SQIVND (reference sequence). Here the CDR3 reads CASSIFQGAEGYTF. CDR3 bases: TGTGCCAGTAGTATTTTTCAGGGGGCGGAAGGCTACACCTTC.

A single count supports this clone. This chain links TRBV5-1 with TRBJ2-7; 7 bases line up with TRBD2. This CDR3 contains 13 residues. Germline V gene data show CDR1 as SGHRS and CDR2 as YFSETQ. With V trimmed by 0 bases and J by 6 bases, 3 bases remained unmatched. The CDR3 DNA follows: TGCGCCAGCAGCTTGGGTCCTAGCGGCGAGCAGTACTTC. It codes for CASSLGPSGEQYF.

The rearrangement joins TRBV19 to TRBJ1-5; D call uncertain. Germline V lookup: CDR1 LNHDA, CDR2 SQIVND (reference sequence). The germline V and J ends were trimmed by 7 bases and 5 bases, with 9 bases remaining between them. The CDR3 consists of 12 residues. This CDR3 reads CASTDQDQPQHF. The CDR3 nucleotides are TGTGCCAGTACCGACCAGGATCAGCCCCAGCATTTT.

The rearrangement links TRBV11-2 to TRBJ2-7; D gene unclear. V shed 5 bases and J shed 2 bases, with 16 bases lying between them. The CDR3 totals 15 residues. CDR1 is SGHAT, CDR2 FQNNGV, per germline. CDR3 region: CASSPLPGHTYEQYF. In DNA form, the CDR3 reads TGTGCCAGCAGCCCACTGCCGGGTCATACCTACGAGCAGTACTTC.

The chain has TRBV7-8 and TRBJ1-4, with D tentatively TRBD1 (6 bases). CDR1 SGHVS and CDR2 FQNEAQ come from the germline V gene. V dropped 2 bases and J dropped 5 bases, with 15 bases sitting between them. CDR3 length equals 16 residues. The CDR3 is CASSLPSQGTNEKLFF. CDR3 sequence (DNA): TGTGCCAGCAGCTTACCTTCACAGGGCACGAATGAAAAACTGTTTTTT.

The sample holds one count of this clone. CDR3 nucleotides: TGTGCCAGCAGTGTACTAGCGGGGGGGCCCGGAGAGACCCAGTACTTC. Its translation: CASSVLAGGPGETQYF. The V gene is TRBV6-1, the J gene TRBJ2-5, with 13 positions matching TRBD2. J was trimmed by 4 bases and V by 4 bases; bases with no gene match: 6. The CDR3 sequence is 16 residues long. Per the germline V gene, CDR1 is MNHNS and CDR2 is SASEGT.

The DNA for the CDR3 is TGCGCCAGCAGCTTGGGACAGGGCGGGGGGACTGAAGCTTTCTTT. It encodes CASSLGQGGGTEAFF. J is TRBJ1-1 and V is TRBV5-1; 7 bases match TRBD1. V lost 0 bases, J lost 5 bases, and 7 bases stayed unmatched. CDR3 size: 15 residues. Germline-derived CDR1 and CDR2 are SGHRS and YFSETQ.

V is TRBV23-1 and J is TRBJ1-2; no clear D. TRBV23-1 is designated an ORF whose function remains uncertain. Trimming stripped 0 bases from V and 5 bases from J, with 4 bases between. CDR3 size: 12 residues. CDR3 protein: CASSQSRYGYTF. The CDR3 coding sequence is TGCGCCAGCAGTCAATCGAGGTATGGCTACACCTTC.

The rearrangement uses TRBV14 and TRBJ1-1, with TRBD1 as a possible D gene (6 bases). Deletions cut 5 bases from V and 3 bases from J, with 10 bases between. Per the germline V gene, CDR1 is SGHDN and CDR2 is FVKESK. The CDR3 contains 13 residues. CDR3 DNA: TGTGCCAGCAGCATTCCAGGGGACACTGAAGCTTTCTTT. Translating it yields CASSIPGDTEAFF.

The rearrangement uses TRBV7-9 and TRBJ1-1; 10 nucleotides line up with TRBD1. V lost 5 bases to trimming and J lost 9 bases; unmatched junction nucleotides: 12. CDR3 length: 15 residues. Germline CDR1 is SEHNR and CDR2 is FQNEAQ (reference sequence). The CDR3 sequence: CASSIRVGQGVQAFF. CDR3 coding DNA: TGTGCCAGCAGCATCAGGGTAGGACAGGGGGTGCAAGCTTTCTTT.